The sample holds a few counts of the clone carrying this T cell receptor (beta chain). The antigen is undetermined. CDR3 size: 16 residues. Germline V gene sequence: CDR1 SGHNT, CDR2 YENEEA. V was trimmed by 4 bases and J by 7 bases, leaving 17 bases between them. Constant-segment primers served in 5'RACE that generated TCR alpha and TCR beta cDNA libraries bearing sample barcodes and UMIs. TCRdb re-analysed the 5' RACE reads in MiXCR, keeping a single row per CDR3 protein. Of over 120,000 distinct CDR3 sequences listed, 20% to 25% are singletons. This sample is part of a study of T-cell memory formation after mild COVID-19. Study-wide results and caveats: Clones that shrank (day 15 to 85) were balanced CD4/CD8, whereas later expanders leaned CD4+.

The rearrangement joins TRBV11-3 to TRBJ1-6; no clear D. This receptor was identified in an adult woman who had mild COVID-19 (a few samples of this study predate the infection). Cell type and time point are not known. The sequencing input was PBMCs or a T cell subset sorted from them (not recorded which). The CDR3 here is CASSSWNTEENSPLHF. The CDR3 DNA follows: TGTGCCAGCAGCTCCTGGAACACGGAGGAAAATTCACCCCTCCACTTT.